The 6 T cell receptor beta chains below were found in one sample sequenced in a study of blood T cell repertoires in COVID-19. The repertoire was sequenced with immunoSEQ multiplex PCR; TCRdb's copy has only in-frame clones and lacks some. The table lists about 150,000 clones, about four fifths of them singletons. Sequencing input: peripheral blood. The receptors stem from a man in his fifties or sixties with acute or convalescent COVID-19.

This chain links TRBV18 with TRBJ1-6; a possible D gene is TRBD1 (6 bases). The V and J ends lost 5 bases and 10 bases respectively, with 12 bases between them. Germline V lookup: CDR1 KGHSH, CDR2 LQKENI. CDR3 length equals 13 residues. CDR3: CASSDEGVSPLHF. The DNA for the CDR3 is TGTGCCAGCTCAGACGAGGGGGTCTCACCCCTCCACTTT.

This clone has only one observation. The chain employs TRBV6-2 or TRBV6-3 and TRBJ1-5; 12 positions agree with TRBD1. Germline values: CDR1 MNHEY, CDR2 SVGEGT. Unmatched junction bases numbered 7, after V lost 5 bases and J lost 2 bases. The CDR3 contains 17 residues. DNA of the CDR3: TGTGCCAGCAGTCGGGGACAGGGGGCGCGAGGCAATCAGCCCCAGCATTTT. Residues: CASSRGQGARGNQPQHF.

CDR3 sequence reads: CASISGGVWEQFF. In DNA, the CDR3 is TGTGCCAGCATTTCGGGGGGGGTATGGGAGCAGTTCTTC. The genes are TRBV6-5 and TRBJ2-1, with 8 bases identical to TRBD2. This CDR3 is built from 13 residues. V shed 7 bases, J shed 10 bases, and the junction held 9 bases outside the gene matches. The V gene's germline CDR1 is MNHEY and CDR2 SVGAGI.

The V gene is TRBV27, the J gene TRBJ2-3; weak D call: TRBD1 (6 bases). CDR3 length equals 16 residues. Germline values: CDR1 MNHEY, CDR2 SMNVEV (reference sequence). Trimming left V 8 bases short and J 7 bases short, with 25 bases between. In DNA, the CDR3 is TGTGCCAGCTCCGGGGTAGGCCCGACGAGGGGGAATACGCAGTATTTT. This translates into CASSGVGPTRGNTQYF.

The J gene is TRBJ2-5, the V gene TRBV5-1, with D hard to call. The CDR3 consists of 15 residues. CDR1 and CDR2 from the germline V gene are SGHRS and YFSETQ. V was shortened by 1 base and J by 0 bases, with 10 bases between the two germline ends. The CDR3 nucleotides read TGCGCCAGCAGCTTGAGAAGCGTGTACCAAGAGACCCAGTACTTC. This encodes CASSLRSVYQETQYF.

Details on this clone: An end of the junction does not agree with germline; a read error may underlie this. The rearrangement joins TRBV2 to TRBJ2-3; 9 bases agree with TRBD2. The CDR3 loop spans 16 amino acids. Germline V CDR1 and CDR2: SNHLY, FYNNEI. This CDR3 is CASCEMAGGGTDTQYF. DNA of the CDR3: TGTGCCAGCTGTGAGATGGCGGGGGGGGGCACAGATACGCAGTATTTT.